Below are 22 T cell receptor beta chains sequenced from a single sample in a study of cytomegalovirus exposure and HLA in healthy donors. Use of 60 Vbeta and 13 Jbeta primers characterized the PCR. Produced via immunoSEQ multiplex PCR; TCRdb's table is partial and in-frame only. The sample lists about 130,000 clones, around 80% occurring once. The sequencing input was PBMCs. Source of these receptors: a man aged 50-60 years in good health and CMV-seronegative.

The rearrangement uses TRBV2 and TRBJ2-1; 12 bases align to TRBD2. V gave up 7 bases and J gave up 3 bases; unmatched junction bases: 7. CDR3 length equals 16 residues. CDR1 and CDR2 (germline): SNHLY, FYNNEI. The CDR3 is CASKPLAGGNYNEQFF. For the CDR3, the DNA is TGTGCCAGCAAACCACTAGCGGGGGGAAACTACAATGAGCAGTTCTTC. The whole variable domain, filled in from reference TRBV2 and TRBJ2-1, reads EPEVTQTPSHQVTQMGQEVILRCVPISNHLYFYWYRQILGQKVEFLVSFYNNEISEKSEIFDDQFSVERPDGSNFTLKIRSTKLEDSAMYFCASKPLAGGNYNEQFFGPGTRLTVL.

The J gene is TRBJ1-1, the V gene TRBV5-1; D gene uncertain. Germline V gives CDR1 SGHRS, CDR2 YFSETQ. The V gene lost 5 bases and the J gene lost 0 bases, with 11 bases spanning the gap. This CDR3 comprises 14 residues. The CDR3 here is CASRGDTLNTEAFF. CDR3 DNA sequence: TGCGCCAGCAGAGGTGACACATTGAACACTGAAGCTTTCTTT.

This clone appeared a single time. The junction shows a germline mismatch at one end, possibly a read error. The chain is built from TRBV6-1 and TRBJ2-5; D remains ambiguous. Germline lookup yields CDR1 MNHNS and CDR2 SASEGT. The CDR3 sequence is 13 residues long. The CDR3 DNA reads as TGTGCCAGCAGTGAAACGTCCCAAGAGGCCCAGTACTTC. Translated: CASSETSQEAQYF.

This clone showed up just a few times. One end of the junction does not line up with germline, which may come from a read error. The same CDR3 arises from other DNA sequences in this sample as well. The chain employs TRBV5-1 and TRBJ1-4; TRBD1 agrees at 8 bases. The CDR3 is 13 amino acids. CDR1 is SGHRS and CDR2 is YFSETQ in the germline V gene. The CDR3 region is CASSLQGGEKLFF. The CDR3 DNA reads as TGTGCCAGCAGCTTACAGGGGGGGGAAAAACTGTTTTTT. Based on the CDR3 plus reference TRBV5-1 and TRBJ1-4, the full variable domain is KAGVTQTPRYLIKTRGQQVTLSCSPISGHRSVSWYQQTPGQGLQFLFEYFSETQRNKGNFPGRFSGRQFSNSRSEMNVSTLELGDSALYLCASSLQGGEKLFFGSGTQLSVL.

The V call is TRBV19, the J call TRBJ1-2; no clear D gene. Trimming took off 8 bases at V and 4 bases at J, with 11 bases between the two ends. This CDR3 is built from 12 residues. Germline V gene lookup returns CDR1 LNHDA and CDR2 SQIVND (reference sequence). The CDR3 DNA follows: TGTGCCAGTGCTAGTAGGTCCTATGGCTACACCTTC. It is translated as CASASRSYGYTF.

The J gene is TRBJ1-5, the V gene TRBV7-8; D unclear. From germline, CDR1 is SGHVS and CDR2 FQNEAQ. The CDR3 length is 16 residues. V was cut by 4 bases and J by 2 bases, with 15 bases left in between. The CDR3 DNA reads TGTGCCAGCAGCTCAAATACAGTGTTGGGCAATCAGCCCCAGCATTTT. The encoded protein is CASSSNTVLGNQPQHF.

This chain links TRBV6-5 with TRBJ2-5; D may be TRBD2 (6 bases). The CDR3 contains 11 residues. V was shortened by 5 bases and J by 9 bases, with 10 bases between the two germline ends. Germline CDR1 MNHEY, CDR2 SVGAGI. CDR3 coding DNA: TGTGCCAGCAGTGCGGGATGGGCCCAGTACTTC. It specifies CASSAGWAQYF.

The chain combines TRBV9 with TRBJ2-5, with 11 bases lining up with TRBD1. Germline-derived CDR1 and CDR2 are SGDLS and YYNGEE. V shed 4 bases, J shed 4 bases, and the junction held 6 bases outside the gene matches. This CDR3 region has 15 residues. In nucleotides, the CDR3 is TGTGCCAGCAGCCTTAGGACAGGGGGCGTAGAGACCCAGTACTTC. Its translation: CASSLRTGGVETQYF.

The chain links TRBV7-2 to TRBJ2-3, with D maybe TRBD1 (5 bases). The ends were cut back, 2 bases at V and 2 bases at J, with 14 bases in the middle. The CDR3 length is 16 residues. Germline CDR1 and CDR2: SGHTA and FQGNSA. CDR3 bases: TGTGCCAGCAGCTTAAATAGGGGAATTAACACAGATACGCAGTATTTT. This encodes CASSLNRGINTDTQYF.

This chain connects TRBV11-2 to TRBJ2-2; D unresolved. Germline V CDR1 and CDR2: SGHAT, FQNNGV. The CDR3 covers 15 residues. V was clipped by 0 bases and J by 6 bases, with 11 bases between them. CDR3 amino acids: CASSLDGAAAGELFF. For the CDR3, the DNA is TGTGCCAGCAGCTTAGATGGCGCGGCAGCCGGGGAGCTGTTTTTT.

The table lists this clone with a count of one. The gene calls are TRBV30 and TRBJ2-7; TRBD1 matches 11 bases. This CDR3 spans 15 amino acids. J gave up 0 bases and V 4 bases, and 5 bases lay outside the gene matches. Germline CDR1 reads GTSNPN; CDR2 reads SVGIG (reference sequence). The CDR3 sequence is CAWNPGQGASYEQYF. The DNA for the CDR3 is TGTGCCTGGAACCCAGGACAGGGGGCCTCCTACGAGCAGTACTTC.

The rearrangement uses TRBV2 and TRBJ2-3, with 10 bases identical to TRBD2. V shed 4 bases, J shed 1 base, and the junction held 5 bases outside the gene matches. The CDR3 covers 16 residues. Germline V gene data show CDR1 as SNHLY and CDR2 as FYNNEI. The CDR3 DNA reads TGTGCCAGCAGTGCACTAGCGGGGCGCCGCACAGATACGCAGTATTTT. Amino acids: CASSALAGRRTDTQYF.

As DNA, the CDR3 is TGTGCCAGCTCACCGAACGAGGGGGTGCACACTGAAGCTTTCTTT. This sequence encodes CASSPNEGVHTEAFF. V and J are TRBV18 and TRBJ1-1; D possibly corresponds to TRBD1 (6 bases). Germline assignment: CDR1 KGHSH and CDR2 LQKENI. The CDR3 covers 15 residues. Trimming took 3 bases from V and 3 from J, leaving 14 bases between them. Using reference TRBV18 and TRBJ1-1 for the parts outside the CDR3, the full variable domain is NAGVMQNPRHLVRRRGQEARLRCSPMKGHSHVYWYRQLPEEGLKFMVYLQKENIIDESGMPKERFSAEFPKEGPSILRIQQVVRGDSAAYFCASSPNEGVHTEAFFGQGTRLTVV.

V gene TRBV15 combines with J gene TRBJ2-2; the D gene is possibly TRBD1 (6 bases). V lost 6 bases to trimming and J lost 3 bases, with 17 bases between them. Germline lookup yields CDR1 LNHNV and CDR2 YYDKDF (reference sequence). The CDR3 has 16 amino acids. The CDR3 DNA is TGTGCCACCAGTCTGGACAGTCGGTTTGACACCGGGGAGCTGTTTTTT. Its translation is CATSLDSRFDTGELFF. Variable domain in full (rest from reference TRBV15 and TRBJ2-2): DAMVIQNPRYQVTQFGKPVTLSCSQTLNHNVMYWYQQKSSQAPKLLFHYYDKDFNNEADTPDNFQSRRPNTSFCFLDIRSPGLGDTAMYLCATSLDSRFDTGELFFGEGSRLTVL.

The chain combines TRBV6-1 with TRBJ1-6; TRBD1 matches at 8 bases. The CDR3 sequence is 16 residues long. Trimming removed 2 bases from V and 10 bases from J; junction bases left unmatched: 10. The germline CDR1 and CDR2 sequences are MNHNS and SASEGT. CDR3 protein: CASSEPVGQGGSPLHF. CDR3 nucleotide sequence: TGTGCCAGCAGTGAACCCGTAGGACAGGGCGGATCACCCCTCCACTTT.

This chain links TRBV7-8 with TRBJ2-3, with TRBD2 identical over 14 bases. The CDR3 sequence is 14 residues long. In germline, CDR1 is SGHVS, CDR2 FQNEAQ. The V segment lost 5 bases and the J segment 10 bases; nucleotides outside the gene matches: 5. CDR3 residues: CASSGTSGGIAQYF. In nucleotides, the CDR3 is TGTGCCAGCAGCGGGACTAGCGGGGGTATTGCGCAGTATTTT.

DNA for the CDR3: TGTGCCAGCAGCTTAAACCAGGGCGGGAGCACTGAAGCTTTCTTT. Its protein is CASSLNQGGSTEAFF. This chain connects TRBV7-9 to TRBJ1-1; tentative D call: TRBD1 (5 bases). The CDR3 sequence is 15 residues long. V was trimmed by 2 bases and J by 4 bases, leaving 14 bases between them. Germline V gene sequence: CDR1 SEHNR, CDR2 FQNEAQ (reference sequence).

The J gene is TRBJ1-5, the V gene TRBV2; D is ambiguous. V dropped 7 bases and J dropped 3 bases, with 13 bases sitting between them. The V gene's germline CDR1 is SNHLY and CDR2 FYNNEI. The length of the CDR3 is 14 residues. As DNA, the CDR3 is TGTGCCAGCAAGAGCCGGGGTTTCAATCAGCCCCAGCATTTT. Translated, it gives CASKSRGFNQPQHF.

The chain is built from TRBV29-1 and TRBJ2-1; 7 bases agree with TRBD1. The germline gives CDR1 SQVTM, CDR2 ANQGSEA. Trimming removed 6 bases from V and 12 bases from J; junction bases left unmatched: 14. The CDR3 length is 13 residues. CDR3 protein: CSVTILAQGMQFF. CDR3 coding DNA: TGCAGCGTAACGATTCTGGCACAGGGGATGCAGTTCTTC.

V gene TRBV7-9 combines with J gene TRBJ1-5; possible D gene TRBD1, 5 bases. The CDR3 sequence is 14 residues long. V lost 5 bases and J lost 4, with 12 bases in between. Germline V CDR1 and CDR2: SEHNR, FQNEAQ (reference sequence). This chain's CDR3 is CASSRGGTNQPQHF. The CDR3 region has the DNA TGTGCCAGCAGCCGGGGGGGAACAAATCAGCCCCAGCATTTT.

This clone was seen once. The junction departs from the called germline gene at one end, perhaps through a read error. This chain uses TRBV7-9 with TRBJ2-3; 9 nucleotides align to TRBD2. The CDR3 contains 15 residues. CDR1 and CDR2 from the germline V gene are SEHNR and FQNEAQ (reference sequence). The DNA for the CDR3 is TGTTCCAGCAGCCGTAGCGGGGGACTCACAGATACGCAGTATTTT. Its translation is CSSSRSGGLTDTQYF.

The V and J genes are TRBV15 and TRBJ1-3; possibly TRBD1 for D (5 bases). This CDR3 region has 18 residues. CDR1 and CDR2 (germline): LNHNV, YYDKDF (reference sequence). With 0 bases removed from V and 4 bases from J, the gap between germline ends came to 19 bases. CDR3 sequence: CATSRDVFEGAGGNTIYF. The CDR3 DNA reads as TGTGCCACCAGCAGAGATGTTTTTGAAGGGGCTGGAGGAAACACCATATATTTT.